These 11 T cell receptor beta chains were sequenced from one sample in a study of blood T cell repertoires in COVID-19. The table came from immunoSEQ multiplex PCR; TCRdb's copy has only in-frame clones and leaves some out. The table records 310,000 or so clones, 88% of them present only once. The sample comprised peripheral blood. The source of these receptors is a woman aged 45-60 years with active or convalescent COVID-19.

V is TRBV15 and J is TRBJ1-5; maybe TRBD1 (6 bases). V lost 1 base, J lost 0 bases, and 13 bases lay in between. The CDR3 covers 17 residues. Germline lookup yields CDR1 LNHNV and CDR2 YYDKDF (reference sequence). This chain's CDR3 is CATSRVAGVYSNQPQHF. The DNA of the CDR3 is TGTGCCACCAGCAGAGTTGCAGGGGTCTATAGCAATCAGCCCCAGCATTTT.

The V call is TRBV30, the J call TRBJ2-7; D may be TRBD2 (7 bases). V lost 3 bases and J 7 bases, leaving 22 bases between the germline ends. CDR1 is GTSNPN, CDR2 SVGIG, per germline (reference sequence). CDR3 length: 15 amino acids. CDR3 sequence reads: CAWRGGAAAPHEQYF. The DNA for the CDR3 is TGTGCCTGGAGGGGGGGGGCGGCGGCTCCGCATGAGCAGTACTTC.

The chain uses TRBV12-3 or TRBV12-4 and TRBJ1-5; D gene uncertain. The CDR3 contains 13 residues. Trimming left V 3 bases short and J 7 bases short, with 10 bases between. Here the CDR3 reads CASSLGGQQPQHF. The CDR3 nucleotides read TGTGCCAGCAGTTTGGGAGGGCAACAGCCCCAGCATTTT.

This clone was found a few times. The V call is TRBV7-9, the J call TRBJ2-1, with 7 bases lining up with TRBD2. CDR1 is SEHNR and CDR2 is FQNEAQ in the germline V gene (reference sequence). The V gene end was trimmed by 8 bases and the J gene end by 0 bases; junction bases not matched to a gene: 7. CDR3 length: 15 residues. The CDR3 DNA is TGTGCCAGCGAGCGGGGACTAAGCTCCTACAATGAGCAGTTCTTC. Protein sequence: CASERGLSSYNEQFF.

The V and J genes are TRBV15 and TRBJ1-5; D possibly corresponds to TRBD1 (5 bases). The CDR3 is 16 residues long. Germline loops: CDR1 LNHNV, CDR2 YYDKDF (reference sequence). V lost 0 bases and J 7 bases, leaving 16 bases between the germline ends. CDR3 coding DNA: TGTGCCACCAGCAGAGATCGTAACAGGCCGTTGCAGCCCCAGCATTTT. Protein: CATSRDRNRPLQPQHF. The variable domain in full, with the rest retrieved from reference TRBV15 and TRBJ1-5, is DAMVIQNPRYQVTQFGKPVTLSCSQTLNHNVMYWYQQKSSQAPKLLFHYYDKDFNNEADTPDNFQSRRPNTSFCFLDIRSPGLGDTAMYLCATSRDRNRPLQPQHFGDGTRLSIL.

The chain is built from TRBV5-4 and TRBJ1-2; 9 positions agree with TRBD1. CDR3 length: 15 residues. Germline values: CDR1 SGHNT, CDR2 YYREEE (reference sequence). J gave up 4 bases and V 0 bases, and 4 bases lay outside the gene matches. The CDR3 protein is CASSLATGGSYGYTF. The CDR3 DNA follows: TGTGCCAGCAGCTTGGCGACAGGGGGAAGCTATGGCTACACCTTC.

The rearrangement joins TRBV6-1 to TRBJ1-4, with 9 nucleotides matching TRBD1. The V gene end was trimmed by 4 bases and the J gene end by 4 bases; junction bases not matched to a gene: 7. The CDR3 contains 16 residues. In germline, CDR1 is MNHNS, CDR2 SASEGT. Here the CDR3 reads CASSARQGVFNEKLFF. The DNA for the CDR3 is TGTGCCAGCAGTGCCAGACAGGGGGTATTTAATGAAAAACTGTTTTTT.

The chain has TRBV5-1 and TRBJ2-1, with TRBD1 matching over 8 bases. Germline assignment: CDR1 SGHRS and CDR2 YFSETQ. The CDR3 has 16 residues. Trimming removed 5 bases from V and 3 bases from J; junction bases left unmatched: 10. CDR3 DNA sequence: TGCGCCAGCAGAGATACAGGGGGAGGAATCTACAATGAGCAGTTCTTC. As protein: CASRDTGGGIYNEQFF.

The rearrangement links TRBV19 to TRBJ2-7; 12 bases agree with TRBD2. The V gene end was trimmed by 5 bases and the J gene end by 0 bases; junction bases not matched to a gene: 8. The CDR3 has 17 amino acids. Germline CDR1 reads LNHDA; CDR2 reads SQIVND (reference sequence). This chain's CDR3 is CASSPRTSGDYSYEQYF. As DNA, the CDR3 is TGTGCCAGTAGTCCAAGGACTAGCGGGGACTACTCCTACGAGCAGTACTTC.

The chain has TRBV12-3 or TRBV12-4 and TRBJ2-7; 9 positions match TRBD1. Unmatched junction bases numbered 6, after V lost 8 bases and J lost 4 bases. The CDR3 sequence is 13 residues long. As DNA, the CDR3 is TGTGCCAGCGGGACAGGGTATCTTTACGAGCAGTACTTC. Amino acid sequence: CASGTGYLYEQYF.

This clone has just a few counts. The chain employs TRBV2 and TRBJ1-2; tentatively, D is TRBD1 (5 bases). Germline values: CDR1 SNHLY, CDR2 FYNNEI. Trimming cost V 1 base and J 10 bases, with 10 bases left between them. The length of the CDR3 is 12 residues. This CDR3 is CASSEGRTPYTF. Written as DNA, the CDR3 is TGTGCCAGCAGTGAAGGCCGGACACCCTACACCTTC.